These T cell receptor beta chains were read from a single sample in a study of spatial heterogeneity in lung cancer. TCRdb passed the 5' RACE reads through MiXCR, listing each CDR3 protein once. The sample holds 60,000 to 85,000 distinct CDR3 sequences, about 9.5% seen once. The material was PBMCs, obtained at follow-up. These TCRs come from a female donor with early-stage non-small cell lung cancer. Each CDR3 is given with its conserved first and last residue. Clone size appears in some rows only: once, few, many, or a class for an expanded clone.

V	J	size	CDR3
TRBV18	TRBJ1-5	many	CASSPANGVENQPQHF
TRBV13	TRBJ2-5	many	CASSLGLAGGQETQYF
TRBV5-1	TRBJ2-7	few	CASSIDRYYEQYF
TRBV5-1	TRBJ1-1	many	CASSWDGSTEAFF
TRBV19	TRBJ1-1	many	CASSISDRWVTEAFF
TRBV11-2	TRBJ2-4	many	CASSLSGLSFSKNIQYF
TRBV20-1	TRBJ2-2	few	CSARGLAGVYTGELFF
TRBV5-1	TRBJ1-3	many	CASSFLGEGRRNTIYF
TRBV7-9	TRBJ2-7	many	CASSLARLAGYEQYF
TRBV4-1	TRBJ2-6	many	CASSQFTAGANVLTF
TRBV9	TRBJ2-1	many	CASSLKLARPDNEQFF
TRBV30	TRBJ2-2	many	CAWSVQRDHGELFF
TRBV11-2	TRBJ2-1	many	CASSVNFGSNEQFF
TRBV6-5	TRBJ2-1	NA	CASTLSGSNEQFF
TRBV28	TRBJ1-5	NA	CASSGPPQHF
TRBV19	TRBJ2-7	many	CASSLAGPYEQYF
TRBV27	TRBJ1-1	many	CASSIFRDTEAFF
TRBV19	TRBJ2-2	many	CASSKTGIANTGELFF
TRBV7-3	TRBJ1-1	many	CASSPPGQGYTEAFF
TRBV29-1	TRBJ2-1	NA	CSDEPRLALDEQFF
TRBV18	TRBJ2-7	many	CASSPGSQTYEQYF
TRBV2	TRBJ1-6	few	CASSGGSGSRNSPLHF
TRBV20-1	TRBJ2-7	few	CSATPGTLPYEQYF
TRBV20-1	TRBJ2-1	NA	CSAPTSGRPDNEQFF
TRBV20-1	TRBJ2-3	many	CSARDQGVADTQYF
TRBV29-1	TRBJ2-7	NA	CSARLGRDSYEQYF
TRBV7-3	TRBJ2-3	NA	CASSWGGTDTQYF
TRBV20-1	TRBJ1-1	NA	CSARRQGINTEAFF
TRBV7-2	TRBJ2-3	few	CASSMTGPDTQYF
TRBV5-1	TRBJ2-1	many	CASSPLGDQGNEQFF
TRBV19	TRBJ1-4	many	CASSMQGATTNEKLFF
TRBV20-1	TRBJ2-5	few	CSAPSGETQYF
TRBV5-1	TRBJ2-5	NA	CASSLALDVGTQYF
TRBV20-1	TRBJ2-5	NA	CSGGTGAETQYF
TRBV7-3	TRBJ2-1	many	CASSPTSGLYNEQFF
TRBV19	TRBJ2-6	many	CASSIWVGSISGANVLTF
TRBV5-1	TRBJ2-3	many	CASSWRAPSTDTQYF
TRBV10-3	TRBJ2-5	many	CAISGRNTQETQYF
TRBV28	TRBJ2-2	many	CASRSGGTGELFF
TRBV2	TRBJ1-5	few	CASSLRTGRDQPQHF
TRBV7-7	TRBJ2-1	many	CASSLSGSHNEQFF
TRBV27	TRBJ1-1	NA	CASARDRRNTEAFF
TRBV5-1	TRBJ2-2	NA	CASSLEGAGELFF
TRBV7-3	TRBJ2-2	NA	CASSLMSVAGAGELFF
TRBV10-3	TRBJ2-2	NA	CAISKGTGNTGELFF
TRBV5-1	TRBJ2-7	few	CASSLVPTGQGIEQYF
TRBV9	TRBJ2-1	many	CASSVAPGVINEQFF
TRBV5-1	TRBJ2-4	many	CASSPGVSGRPHKNIQYF
TRBV27	TRBJ2-4	many	CASSFSLGQGVIQYF
TRBV6-5	TRBJ2-6	many	CASSYPSAGANVLTF
TRBV19	TRBJ2-2	many	CASTDRAAPNTGELFF
TRBV18	TRBJ1-5	few	CASSGTGESQPQHF
TRBV20-1	TRBJ2-3	many	CSARDLTGTSDTQYF
TRBV19	TRBJ1-5	many	CASSHRHEGARGNQPQHF
TRBV3-1	TRBJ1-1	many	CASSQLQGSTEAFF
TRBV2	TRBJ2-5	few	CASGETQYF